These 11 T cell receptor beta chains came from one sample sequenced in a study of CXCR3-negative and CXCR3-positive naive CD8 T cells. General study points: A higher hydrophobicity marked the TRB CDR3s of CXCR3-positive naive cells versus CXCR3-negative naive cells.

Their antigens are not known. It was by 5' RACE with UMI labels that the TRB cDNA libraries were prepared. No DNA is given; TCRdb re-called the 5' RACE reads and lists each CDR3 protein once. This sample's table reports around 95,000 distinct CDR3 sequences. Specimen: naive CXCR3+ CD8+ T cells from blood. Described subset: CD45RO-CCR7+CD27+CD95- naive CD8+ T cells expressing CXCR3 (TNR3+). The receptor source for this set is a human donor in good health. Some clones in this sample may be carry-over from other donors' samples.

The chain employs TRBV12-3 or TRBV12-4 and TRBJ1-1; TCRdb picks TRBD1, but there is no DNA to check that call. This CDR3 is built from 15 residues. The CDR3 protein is CASSLETGLYTEAFF.

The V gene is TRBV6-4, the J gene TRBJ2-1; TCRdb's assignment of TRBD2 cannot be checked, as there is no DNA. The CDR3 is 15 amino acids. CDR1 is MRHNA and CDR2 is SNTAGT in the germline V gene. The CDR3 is CASSPLAGSYNEQFF.

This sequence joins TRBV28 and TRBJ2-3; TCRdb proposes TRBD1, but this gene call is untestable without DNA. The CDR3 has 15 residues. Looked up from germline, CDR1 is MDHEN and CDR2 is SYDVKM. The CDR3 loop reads CASSLTPPSTDTQYF.

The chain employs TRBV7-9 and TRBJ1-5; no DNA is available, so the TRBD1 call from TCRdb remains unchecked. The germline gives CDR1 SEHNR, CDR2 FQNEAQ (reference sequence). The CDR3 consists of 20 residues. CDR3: CASSLGPGTGYDGPNQPQHF.

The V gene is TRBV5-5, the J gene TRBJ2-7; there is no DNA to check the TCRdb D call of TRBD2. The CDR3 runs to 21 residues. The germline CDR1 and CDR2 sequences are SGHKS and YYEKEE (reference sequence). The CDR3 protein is CASSLGLITTSGGAGVYEQYF. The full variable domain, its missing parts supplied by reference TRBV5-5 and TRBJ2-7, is DAGVTQSPTHLIKTRGQQVTLRCSPISGHKSVSWYQQVLGQGPQFIFQYYEKEERGRGNFPDRFSARQFPNYSSELNVNALLLGDSALYLCASSLGLITTSGGAGVYEQYFGPGTRLTVT.

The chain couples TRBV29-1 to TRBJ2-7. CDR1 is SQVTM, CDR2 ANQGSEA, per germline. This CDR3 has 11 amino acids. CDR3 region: CSVEGGTEQYF.

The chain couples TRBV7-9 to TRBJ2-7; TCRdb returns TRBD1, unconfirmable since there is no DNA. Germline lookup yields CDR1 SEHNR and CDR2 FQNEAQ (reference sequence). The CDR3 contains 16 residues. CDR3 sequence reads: CASSTATGSEIYEQYF.

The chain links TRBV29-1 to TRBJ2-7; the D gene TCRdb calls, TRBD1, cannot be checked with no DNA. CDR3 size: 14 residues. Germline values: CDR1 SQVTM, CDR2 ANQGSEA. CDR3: CSVRRDSNSYEQYF.

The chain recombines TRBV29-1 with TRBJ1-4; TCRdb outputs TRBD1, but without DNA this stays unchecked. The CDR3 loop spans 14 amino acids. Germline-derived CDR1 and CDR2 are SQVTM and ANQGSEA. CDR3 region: CSVDETGLNEKLFF.

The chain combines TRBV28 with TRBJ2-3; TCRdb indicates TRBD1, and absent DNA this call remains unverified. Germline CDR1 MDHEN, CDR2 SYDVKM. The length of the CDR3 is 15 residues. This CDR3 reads CASSYYRGGTDTQYF.

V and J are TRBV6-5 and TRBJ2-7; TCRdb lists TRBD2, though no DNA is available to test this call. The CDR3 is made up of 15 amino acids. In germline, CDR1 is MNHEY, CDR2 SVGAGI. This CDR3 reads CASSYETSGSYEQYF.